This T cell receptor beta chain was identified in a study of blood T cells in healthy people across ages (dated by TCRdb to 2015 to 2017). About the full investigation: Template switching captured roughly one uniquely barcoded TCR beta cDNA molecule per two T cells in model experiments. Donors were grouped into four age groups: young (average 16 years), middle-aged (39), aged (approximately 67) and long-lived (about 90). To avoid experimental bias, donors of different ages were distributed randomly across sequencing lanes. For two donors (one aged 18 to 29 and one aged 80 or older), the study analyzed two additional independent replicas of 1 million unique cDNA reads from the same blood draw. Age-related changes in TCR beta repertoire diversity were measured in the study by deep sequencing normalized with unique cDNA molecular identifiers. Overall study results and their limits: Bulk unsorted PBMC profiling prevented conclusive comparison of naive and antigen-experienced compartments. The percentage of naive T cells measured by flow cytometry correlated strongly with observed TCR beta diversity. Total diversity estimates from one million sequenced T cells were considered lower bounds and underestimates. The CMV infection status of donors was not known, potentially confounding age-related changes in expanded clonotypes. The long-lived group showed more naive CD4+ T cells, fewer expanded clones and increased TCR diversity than the aged group, suggesting age selection. Observed TCR beta diversity per million T cells fell roughly linearly with age, and a significant reduction was already apparent by age around 44.

The approximately 39 donors, aged roughly 6 to 95 years, were systemically healthy Caucasian individuals from Russia. Ten milliliters of peripheral blood were drawn from each donor into EDTA-treated Vacutainer tubes. Ficoll-Paque density-gradient centrifugation was used to isolate PBMCs, with at least 7 million per sample. Total RNA was extracted from PBMCs with Trizol reagent, with at least 5 micrograms obtained per sample. For every donor, flow cytometry on a PBMC aliquot measured the percentage of naive CD45RAhigh/CD27high T cells. Library generation was performed with 5' RACE. Instrument used: Illumina HiSeq 2500. The second PCR ran for roughly 7 to 12 cycles and used a J-beta primer mix along with a sample-barcoded 5' primer. A unique molecular identifier was introduced onto each TCR beta cDNA molecule by a template-switch 5' adaptor carrying 12 random nucleotides. At least 3 million CDR3-containing paired-end reads were obtained from each sample. First-strand cDNA was synthesized from all RNA with the Mint cDNA synthesis kit, primed by a TRBC-specific oligonucleotide. After uracil-DNA glycosylase treatment, a first 18-cycle PCR used universal primers M1SS and BC2_uni_R on all cDNA. The study's processing was this. For normalization, 1 million high-quality reads, each with a distinct molecular identifier, were randomly selected from each sample. Instead of being binned into consensus sequences, reads with shared molecular identifiers were discarded. CDR3 identification, clonotype clustering and error correction used MiTCR with a Q25 quality threshold and the strictest error-elimination algorithm. A nonparametric unseen species model with Euler transformation was used to estimate lower-bound total TCR beta diversity. In TCRdb, the public reads were trimmed at Q25 with fastp and aligned with MiXCR, with productive beta chains retained. Rows with a matching CDR3 protein are joined into one entry that keeps the most common DNA and genes. These V and J calls derive from TCRdb rather than the authors' analysis. In this sample the table shows hundreds of thousands of distinct CDR3 sequences, about 30% of which occur a single time. Of the sample, 15% to 19% is held by the ten largest clones.

As concerns this clonotype: Its binding antigen is unknown. A much larger clone differs from this one at a single base, so this may be a read error.

Taken from cysteine to phenylalanine, the CDR3 has 11 residues. The CDR3 DNA has 33 bases and is translated from base 1. The CDR1 and CDR2 encoded by the germline V gene are MNHNS and SASEGT. The sequencing sample was made of blood. This chain joins TRBV6-1 to TRBJ1-4; 6 matching bases give a weak D call of TRBD1. This TCR came from a woman of 80 years or more in good health. The nucleotide sequence reads as follows: TGTGCCGGCAGGGGAAATGAAAAACTGTTTTTT. Translated, it gives CAGRGNEKLFF.